Listed below are T cell receptor beta chains from one sample, sequenced in a study of beta chain features in type 1 diabetes. This table comes from immunoSEQ multiplex PCR, and its TCRdb copy is limited to in-frame clones, with some not included. Counted here are approximately 270,000 clones, 13% to 15% occurring once; the ten biggest clones make up roughly 0.018%. Material for sequencing was naive CD4+ T cells from blood. These receptors came from a man aged 25 to 45 with type 1 diabetes. CDR3s include the opening cysteine and the closing phenylalanine or tryptophan. The D gene is left open where the match is weak. Part of the rows lack a size; the others show once, few, many or a class for expanded clones.

J | V | size | D | CDR3 | DNA
TRBJ2-2 | TRBV11-2 | few | TRBD1 | CASSDRVGELFF | TGTGCCAGCAGCGACAGGGTCGGGGAGCTGTTTTTT
TRBJ2-1 | TRBV5-6 | few | . | CASSHSSRRANREQFF | TGTGCCAGCAGTCATTCTTCCCGGAGGGCCAATCGTGAGCAGTTCTTC
TRBJ2-1 | TRBV7-2 | few | . | CASSLQWADNEQFF | TGTGCCAGCAGCTTACAGTGGGCTGACAATGAGCAGTTCTTC
TRBJ1-5 | TRBV10-3 | few | . | CAISAEGGHQPQHF | TGTGCCATCAGTGCTGAGGGAGGGCATCAGCCCCAGCATTTT
TRBJ2-1 | TRBV5-6 | . | TRBD1 | CASRWDRNNEQFF | TGTGCCAGCAGATGGGACAGGAACAATGAGCAGTTCTTC
TRBJ1-2 | TRBV28 | . | . | CASSLTGDYGYTF | TGTGCCAGCAGCTTGACAGGCGATTATGGCTACACCTTC
TRBJ2-1 | TRBV7-2 | few | . | CASSLRRLAEQFF | TGTGCCAGCAGCTTACGGCGCTTAGCGGAGCAGTTCTTC
TRBJ2-3 | TRBV5-4 | . | TRBD1 | CASSSGTGPLRDTQYF | TGTGCCAGCAGCTCAGGGACAGGGCCTCTCCGGGATACGCAGTATTTT
TRBJ2-5 | TRBV30 | . | . | CAWEGGGPGETQYF | TGTGCCTGGGAGGGAGGGGGACCCGGGGAGACCCAGTACTTC
TRBJ1-1 | TRBV7-6 | few | . | CASSPYPAGGAEAFF | TGTGCCAGCAGCCCTTACCCCGCCGGAGGTGCTGAAGCTTTCTTT
TRBJ2-4 | TRBV27 | . | . | CASSFTGTRVRGKNIQYF | TGTGCCAGCAGCTTCACCGGGACTCGAGTGAGAGGCAAAAACATTCAGTACTTC
TRBJ1-1 | TRBV29-1 | few | TRBD1 | CSVGQGPNTEAFF | TGCAGCGTTGGACAGGGACCAAACACTGAAGCTTTCTTT
TRBJ2-1 | TRBV28 | . | . | CASSLGQANEQFF | TGTGCCAGCAGTTTAGGGCAGGCCAATGAGCAGTTCTTC
TRBJ2-1 | TRBV19 | few | . | CASRRTTPSNEQFF | TGTGCCAGTAGACGGACTACTCCGAGTAATGAGCAGTTCTTC
TRBJ2-3 | TRBV4-1 | few | . | CASSQGPGADTQYF | TGCGCCAGCAGCCAAGGACCAGGGGCAGATACGCAGTATTTT
TRBJ2-7 | TRBV6-1 | . | . | CASSTNRVSYEQYF | TGTGCCAGCAGTACAAACAGGGTTTCCTACGAGCAGTACTTC
TRBJ1-4 | TRBV30 | . | TRBD1 | CAWSLTTGRDEKLFF | TGTGCCTGGAGTTTAACGACAGGGCGGGATGAAAAACTGTTTTTT
TRBJ1-2 | TRBV7-9 | few | . | CASSLSAGINYGYTF | TGTGCCAGCAGCTTATCGGCAGGCATTAACTATGGCTACACCTTC
TRBJ1-5 | TRBV6-6 | few | . | CASSTGQGRSPQHF | TGTGCCAGCAGCACGGGGCAGGGGCGATCGCCCCAGCATTTT
TRBJ1-1 | TRBV7-8 | few | . | CASTITGFEGVTNTEAFF | TGTGCCAGCACTATCACAGGGTTCGAGGGGGTTACGAACACTGAAGCTTTCTTT
TRBJ1-2 | TRBV9 | . | . | CASSGRQYDGYTF | TGTGCCAGCAGCGGTCGACAGTACGATGGCTACACCTTC
TRBJ2-1 | TRBV2 | few | TRBD2 | CASSTLAGSYNEQFF | TGTGCCAGCAGTACACTAGCGGGATCTTACAATGAGCAGTTCTTC
TRBJ1-1 | TRBV7-2 | . | . | CASSVGGFVDTEAFF | TGTGCCAGCAGCGTCGGAGGGTTTGTGGACACTGAAGCTTTCTTT
TRBJ2-1 | TRBV7-9 | . | TRBD2 | CASSSVAGLYNEQFF | TGTGCCAGCAGCTCCGTAGCGGGTCTATACAATGAGCAGTTCTTC
TRBJ2-5 | TRBV7-9 | . | TRBD1 | CASSPHRQGPGETQYF | TGTGCCAGCAGCCCTCACCGACAGGGCCCAGGGGAGACCCAGTACTTC
TRBJ2-4 | TRBV5-1 | few | . | CASSLVEKNIQYF | TGCGCCAGCAGCTTGGTGGAGAAAAACATTCAGTACTTC
TRBJ2-5 | TRBV7-2 | few | TRBD2 | CASSFLAGAGETQYF | TGTGCCAGCAGCTTCTTAGCGGGAGCGGGGGAGACCCAGTACTTC
TRBJ2-3 | TRBV11-1 | . | . | CASSLVGSSMYSGTDTQYF | TGTGCCAGCAGCTTAGTGGGCTCTTCGATGTATTCGGGCACAGATACGCAGTATTTT
TRBJ1-1 | TRBV18 | . | . | CASSREGDTEAFF | TGTGCCAGCTCACGGGAGGGGGACACTGAAGCTTTCTTT
TRBJ1-4 | TRBV4-3 | . | . | CASSQGGDGREKLFF | TGCGCCAGCAGCCAAGGGGGGGATGGGCGTGAAAAACTGTTTTTT
TRBJ2-1 | TRBV5-1 | . | TRBD1 | CASSPDRGENEQFF | TGCGCCAGCAGCCCGGACAGGGGGGAGAATGAGCAGTTCTTC
TRBJ1-2 | TRBV4-1 | . | TRBD1 | CASSQDGDRVKDYGYTF | TGCGCCAGCAGCCAAGATGGTGACAGGGTAAAGGACTATGGCTACACCTTC
TRBJ2-2 | TRBV30 | . | . | CAWSAGLTTGDLFF | TGTGCCTGGAGTGCTGGACTGACTACCGGGGATCTGTTTTTT
TRBJ2-2 | TRBV10-3 | . | TRBD2 | CAIALAGASTGELFF | TGTGCCATCGCACTAGCGGGAGCTAGCACCGGGGAGCTGTTTTTT
TRBJ1-2 | TRBV28 | . | . | CASRGDYGYTF | TGTGCCAGCCGGGGGGACTATGGCTACACCTTC
TRBJ2-5 | TRBV25-1 | few | TRBD2 | CASSETSGRPETQYF | TGTGCCAGCAGTGAGACTAGCGGGAGGCCGGAGACCCAGTACTTC
TRBJ1-2 | TRBV7-9 | few | . | CASSLERPDGYTF | TGTGCCAGCAGCTTAGAGCGGCCGGATGGCTACACCTTC
TRBJ2-3 | TRBV7-2 | . | . | CASSLQTSTDTQYF | TGTGCCAGCAGCTTACAGACTAGCACAGATACGCAGTATTTT
TRBJ2-3 | TRBV7-3 | . | . | CASSFQRTSTDTQYF | TGTGCCAGCAGCTTTCAGCGGACTAGCACAGATACGCAGTATTTT
TRBJ2-1 | TRBV18 | . | . | CASSPLKGNEQFF | TGTGCCAGCTCACCCCTTAAGGGGAATGAGCAGTTCTTC
TRBJ2-1 | TRBV28 | . | . | CASTLDFYNEQFF | TGTGCCAGCACCCTGGACTTTTACAATGAGCAGTTCTTC
TRBJ2-1 | TRBV11-3 | . | . | CASSFAGYNEQFF | TGTGCCAGCAGCTTCGCAGGCTACAATGAGCAGTTCTTC
TRBJ2-1 | TRBV29-1 | . | TRBD2 | CSVFPTSGRASVNEQFF | TGCAGCGTTTTTCCCACTAGCGGGAGGGCCAGTGTCAATGAGCAGTTCTTC
TRBJ1-2 | TRBV30 | . | . | CAWRAWGLGYGYTF | TGTGCCTGGAGAGCCTGGGGGCTAGGCTATGGCTACACCTTC
TRBJ1-2 | TRBV30 | . | . | CAWSYRGVDGYTF | TGTGCCTGGAGTTATCGGGGGGTGGATGGCTACACCTTC
TRBJ2-3 | TRBV11-1 | few | . | CASSNARGADTQYF | TGTGCCAGCAGCAATGCCCGAGGAGCTGATACGCAGTATTTT
TRBJ2-5 | TRBV11-2 | . | TRBD1 | CASSADRGETQYF | TGTGCCAGCAGCGCGGACAGGGGGGAGACCCAGTACTTC
TRBJ2-7 | TRBV9 | . | TRBD1 | CASSARWGTGPSYEQYF | TGTGCCAGCAGCGCCCGGTGGGGGACAGGGCCCTCCTACGAGCAGTACTTC
TRBJ2-1 | TRBV5-1 | few | TRBD2 | CASSLTSGRVNYNEQFF | TGCGCCAGCAGCTTGACCAGCGGGAGGGTTAACTACAATGAGCAGTTCTTC
TRBJ2-1 | TRBV19 | few | TRBD1 | CASSTQTGVYEQFF | TGTGCCAGTAGTACTCAGACAGGGGTGTATGAGCAGTTCTTC
TRBJ2-2 | TRBV5-4 | . | TRBD1 | CASSRQGITGELFF | TGTGCCAGCAGTCGACAGGGGATCACCGGGGAGCTGTTTTTT
TRBJ2-1 | TRBV5-4 | . | TRBD1 | CASSSRQGANEQFF | TGTGCCAGCAGCTCTAGACAGGGAGCCAATGAGCAGTTCTTC
TRBJ1-2 | TRBV27 | few | TRBD1 | CASSPRQGDYGYTF | TGTGCCAGCAGTCCCAGACAGGGTGATTATGGCTACACCTTC
TRBJ2-1 | TRBV19 | . | TRBD2 | CASSSNTAGEDNEQFF | TGTGCCAGTAGTTCCAACACGGCGGGAGAGGACAATGAGCAGTTCTTC
TRBJ1-5 | TRBV30 | . | . | CAWSARGGVGPQHF | TGTGCCTGGAGTGCCAGGGGCGGCGTCGGGCCCCAGCATTTT